Detailed here is one T cell receptor (beta chain). CDR1 MGHRA and CDR2 YSYEKL come from the germline V gene. The CDR3 is 15 amino acids. UMI-tagged TRB cDNA libraries were built via 5' RACE. Each CDR3 protein gets one entry in TCRdb, which reprocessed the 5' RACE reads and gives no DNA. The table lists 100,000 to 150,000 distinct CDR3 sequences. These data come from a study of CXCR3-negative and CXCR3-positive naive CD8 T cells. The receptor was derived from a human donor in good health. Some clones in this sample may be carry-over from other donors' samples. Sequenced: naive CXCR3- CD8+ T cells from blood. The subset: CD45RO-CCR7+CD27+CD95- naive CD8+ T cells lacking CXCR3 (TNR3-). The chain is built from TRBV4-1 and TRBJ2-5. The CDR3 is CASSQDPYSQETQYF.